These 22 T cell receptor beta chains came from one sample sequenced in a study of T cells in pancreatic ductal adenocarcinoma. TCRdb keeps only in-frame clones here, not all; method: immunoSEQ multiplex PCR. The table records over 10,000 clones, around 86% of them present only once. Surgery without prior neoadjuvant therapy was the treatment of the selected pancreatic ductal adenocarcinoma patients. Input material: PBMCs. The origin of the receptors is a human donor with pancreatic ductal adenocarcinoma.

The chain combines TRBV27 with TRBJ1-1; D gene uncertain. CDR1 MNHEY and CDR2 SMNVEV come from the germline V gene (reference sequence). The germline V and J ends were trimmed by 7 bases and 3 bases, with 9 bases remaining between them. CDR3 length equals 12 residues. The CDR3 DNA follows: TGTGCCAGCATGAATTTAGACACTGAAGCTTTCTTT. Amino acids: CASMNLDTEAFF.

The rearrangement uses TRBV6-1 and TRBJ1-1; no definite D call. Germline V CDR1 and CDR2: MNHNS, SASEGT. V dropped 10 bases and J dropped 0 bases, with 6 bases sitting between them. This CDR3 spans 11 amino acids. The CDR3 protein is CATRMNTEAFF. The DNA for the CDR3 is TGTGCCACCAGAATGAACACTGAAGCTTTCTTT.

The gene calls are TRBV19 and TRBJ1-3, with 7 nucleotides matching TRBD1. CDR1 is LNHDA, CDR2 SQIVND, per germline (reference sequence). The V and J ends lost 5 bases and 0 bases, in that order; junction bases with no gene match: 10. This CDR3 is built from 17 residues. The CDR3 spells CASSSRAQGYSGNTIYF. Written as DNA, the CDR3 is TGTGCCAGTAGTTCCCGAGCACAGGGGTACTCTGGAAACACCATATATTTT.

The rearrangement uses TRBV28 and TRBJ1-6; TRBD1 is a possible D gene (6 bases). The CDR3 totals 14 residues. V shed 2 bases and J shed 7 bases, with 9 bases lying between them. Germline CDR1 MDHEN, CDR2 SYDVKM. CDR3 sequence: CASSLKGGNSPLHF. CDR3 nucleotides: TGTGCCAGCAGTTTAAAAGGGGGGAATTCACCCCTCCACTTT.

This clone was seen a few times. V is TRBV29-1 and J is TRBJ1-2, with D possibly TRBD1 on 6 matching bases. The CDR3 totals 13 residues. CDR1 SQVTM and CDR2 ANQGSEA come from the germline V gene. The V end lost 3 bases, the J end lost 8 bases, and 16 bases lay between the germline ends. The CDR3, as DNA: TGCAGCGTTGAGAGGGGGAGAGTGTCGGGCTACACCTTC. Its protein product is CSVERGRVSGYTF.

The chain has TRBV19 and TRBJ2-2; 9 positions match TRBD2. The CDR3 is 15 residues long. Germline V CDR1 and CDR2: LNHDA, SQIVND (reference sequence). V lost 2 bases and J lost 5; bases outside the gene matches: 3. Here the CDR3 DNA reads TGTGCCAGTAGTATAAAGCGGGGGGCAACCGGGGAGCTGTTTTTT. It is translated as CASSIKRGATGELFF.

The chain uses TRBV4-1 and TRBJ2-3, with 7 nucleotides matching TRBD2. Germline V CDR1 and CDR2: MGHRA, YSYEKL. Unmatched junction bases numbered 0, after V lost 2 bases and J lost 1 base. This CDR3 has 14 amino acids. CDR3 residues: CASSQTSGTDTQYF. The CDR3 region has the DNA TGCGCCAGCAGCCAAACTAGCGGCACAGATACGCAGTATTTT.

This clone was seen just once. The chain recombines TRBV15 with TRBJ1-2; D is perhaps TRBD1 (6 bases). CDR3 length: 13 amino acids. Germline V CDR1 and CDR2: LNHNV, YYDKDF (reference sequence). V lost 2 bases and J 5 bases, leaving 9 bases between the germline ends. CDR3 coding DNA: TGTGCCACCAGCAGAACGACAGGTTATGGCTACACCTTC. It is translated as CATSRTTGYGYTF.

CDR3 in DNA: TGTGCCAGCAGCATAAACGAGGAAAGTTACGAGCAGTACTTC. This gives the protein CASSINEESYEQYF. The chain uses TRBV7-9 and TRBJ2-7; D remains unclear. CDR1 and CDR2 (germline): SEHNR, FQNEAQ (reference sequence). V was clipped by 5 bases and J by 4 bases, with 15 bases between them. CDR3 length: 14 amino acids. The full variable domain, its missing parts supplied by reference TRBV7-9 and TRBJ2-7, is DTGVSQNPRHKITKRGQNVTFRCDPISEHNRLYWYRQTLGQGPEFLTYFQNEAQLEKSRLLSDRFSAERPKGSFSTLEIQRTEQGDSAMYLCASSINEESYEQYFGPGTRLTVT.

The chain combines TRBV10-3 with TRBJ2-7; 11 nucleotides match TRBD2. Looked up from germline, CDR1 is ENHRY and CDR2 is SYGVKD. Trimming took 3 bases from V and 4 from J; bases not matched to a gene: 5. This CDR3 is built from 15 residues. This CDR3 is CAISDSTSGAYEQYF. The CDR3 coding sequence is TGTGCCATCAGTGACTCGACTAGCGGGGCTTACGAGCAGTACTTC.

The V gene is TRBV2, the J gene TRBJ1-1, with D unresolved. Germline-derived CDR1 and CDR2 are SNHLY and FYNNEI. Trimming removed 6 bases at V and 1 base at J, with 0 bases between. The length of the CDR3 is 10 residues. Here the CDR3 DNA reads TGTGCCAGCAGGAACACTGAAGCTTTCTTT. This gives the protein CASRNTEAFF.

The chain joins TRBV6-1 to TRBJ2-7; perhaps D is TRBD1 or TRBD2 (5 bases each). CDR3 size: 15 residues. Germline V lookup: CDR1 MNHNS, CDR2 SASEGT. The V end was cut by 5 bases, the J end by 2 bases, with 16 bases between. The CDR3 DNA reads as TGTGCCAGCAGTCCTATAAGGGACGGCACCTACGAGCAGTACTTC. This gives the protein CASSPIRDGTYEQYF.

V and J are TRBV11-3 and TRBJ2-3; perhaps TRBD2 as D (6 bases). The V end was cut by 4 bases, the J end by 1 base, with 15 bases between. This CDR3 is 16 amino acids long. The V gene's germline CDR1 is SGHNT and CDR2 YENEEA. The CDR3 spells CASSSGGVVGTDTQYF. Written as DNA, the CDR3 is TGTGCCAGCAGCTCTGGAGGGGTAGTAGGCACAGATACGCAGTATTTT.

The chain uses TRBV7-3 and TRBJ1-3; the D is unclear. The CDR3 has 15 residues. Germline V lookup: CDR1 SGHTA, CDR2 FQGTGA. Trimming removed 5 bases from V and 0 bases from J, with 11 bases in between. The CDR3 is CASSDDASSGNTIYF. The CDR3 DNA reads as TGTGCCAGCAGCGACGACGCCTCCTCTGGAAACACCATATATTTT. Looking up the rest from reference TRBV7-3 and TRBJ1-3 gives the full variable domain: GAGVSQTPSNKVTEKGKYVELRCDPISGHTALYWYRQSLGQGPEFLIYFQGTGAADDSGLPNDRFFAVRPEGSVSTLKIQRTERGDSAVYLCASSDDASSGNTIYFGEGSWLTVV.

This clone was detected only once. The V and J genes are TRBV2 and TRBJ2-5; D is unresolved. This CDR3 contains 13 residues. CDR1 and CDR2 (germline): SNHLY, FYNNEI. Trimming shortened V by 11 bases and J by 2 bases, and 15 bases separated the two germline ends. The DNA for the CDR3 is TGTGCCCTGGGCGATCCACAGCAAGAGACCCAGTACTTC. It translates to CALGDPQQETQYF.

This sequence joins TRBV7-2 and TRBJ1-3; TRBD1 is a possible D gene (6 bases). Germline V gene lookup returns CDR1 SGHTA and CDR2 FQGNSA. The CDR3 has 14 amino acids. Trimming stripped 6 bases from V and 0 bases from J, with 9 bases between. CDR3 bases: TGTGCCAGCAGACCAGGGGACTCTGGAAACACCATATATTTT. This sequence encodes CASRPGDSGNTIYF.

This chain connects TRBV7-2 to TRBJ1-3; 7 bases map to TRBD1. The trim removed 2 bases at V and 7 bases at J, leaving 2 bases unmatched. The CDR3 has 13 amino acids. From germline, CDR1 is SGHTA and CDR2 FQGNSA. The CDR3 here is CASSLSRGNTIYF. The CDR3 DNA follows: TGTGCCAGCAGCTTAAGCAGGGGGAACACCATATATTTT. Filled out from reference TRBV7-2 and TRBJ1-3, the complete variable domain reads GAGVSQSPSNKVTEKGKDVELRCDPISGHTALYWYRQSLGQGLEFLIYFQGNSAPDKSGLPSDRFSAERTGGSVSTLTIQRTQQEDSAVYLCASSLSRGNTIYFGEGSWLTVV.

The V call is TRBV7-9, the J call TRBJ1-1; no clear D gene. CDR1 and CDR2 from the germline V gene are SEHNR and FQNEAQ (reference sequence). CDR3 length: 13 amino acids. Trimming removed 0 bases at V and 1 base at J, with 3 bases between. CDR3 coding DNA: TGTGCCAGCAGCTTAGCAGGGAACACTGAAGCTTTCTTT. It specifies CASSLAGNTEAFF.

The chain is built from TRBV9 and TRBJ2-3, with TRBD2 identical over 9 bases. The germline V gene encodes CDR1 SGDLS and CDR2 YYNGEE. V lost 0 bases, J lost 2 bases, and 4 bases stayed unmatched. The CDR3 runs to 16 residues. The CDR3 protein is CASSVATSGLTDTQYF. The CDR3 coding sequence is TGTGCCAGCAGCGTAGCGACTAGCGGACTCACAGATACGCAGTATTTT.

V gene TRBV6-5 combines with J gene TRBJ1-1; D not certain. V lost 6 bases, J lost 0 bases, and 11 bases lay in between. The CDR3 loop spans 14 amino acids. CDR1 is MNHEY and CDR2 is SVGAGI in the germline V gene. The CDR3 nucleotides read TGTGCCAGCAGAACACCGGAGATGAACACTGAAGCTTTCTTT. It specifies CASRTPEMNTEAFF.

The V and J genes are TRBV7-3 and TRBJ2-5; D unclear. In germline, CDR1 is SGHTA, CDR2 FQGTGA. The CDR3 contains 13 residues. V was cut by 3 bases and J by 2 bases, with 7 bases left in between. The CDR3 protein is CASSLGRQETQYF. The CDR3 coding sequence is TGTGCCAGCAGCTTGGGTCGGCAAGAGACCCAGTACTTC. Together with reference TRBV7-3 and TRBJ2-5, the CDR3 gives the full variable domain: GAGVSQTPSNKVTEKGKYVELRCDPISGHTALYWYRQSLGQGPEFLIYFQGTGAADDSGLPNDRFFAVRPEGSVSTLKIQRTERGDSAVYLCASSLGRQETQYFGPGTRLLVL.

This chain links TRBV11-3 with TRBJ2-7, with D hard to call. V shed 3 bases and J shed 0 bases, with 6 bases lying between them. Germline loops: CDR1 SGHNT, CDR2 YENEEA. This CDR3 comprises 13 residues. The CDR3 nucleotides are TGTGCCAGCAGCTTTCTCGGCTCCTACGAGCAGTACTTC. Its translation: CASSFLGSYEQYF.